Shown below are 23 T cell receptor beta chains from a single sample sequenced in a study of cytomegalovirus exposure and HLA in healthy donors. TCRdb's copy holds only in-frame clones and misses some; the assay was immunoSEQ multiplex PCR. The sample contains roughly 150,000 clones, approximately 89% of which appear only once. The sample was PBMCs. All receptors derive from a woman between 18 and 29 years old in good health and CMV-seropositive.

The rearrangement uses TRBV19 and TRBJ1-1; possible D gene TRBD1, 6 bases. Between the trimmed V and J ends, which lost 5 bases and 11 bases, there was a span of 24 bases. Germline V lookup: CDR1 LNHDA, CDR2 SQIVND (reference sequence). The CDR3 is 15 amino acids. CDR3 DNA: TGTGCCAGTAGTCAGGACAGCGGCCGAATGGCGGGTGCTTTCTTT. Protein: CASSQDSGRMAGAFF.

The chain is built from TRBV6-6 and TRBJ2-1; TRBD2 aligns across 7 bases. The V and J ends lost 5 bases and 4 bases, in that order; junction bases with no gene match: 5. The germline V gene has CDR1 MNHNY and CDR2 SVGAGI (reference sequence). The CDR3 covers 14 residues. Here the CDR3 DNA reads TGTGCCAGCAGTCCCTTGGGGGGGTACAATGAGCAGTTCTTC. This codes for CASSPLGGYNEQFF.

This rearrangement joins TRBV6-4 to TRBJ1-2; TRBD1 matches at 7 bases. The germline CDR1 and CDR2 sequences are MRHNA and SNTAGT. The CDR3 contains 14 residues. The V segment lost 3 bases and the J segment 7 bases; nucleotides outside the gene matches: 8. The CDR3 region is CASSENQGVGGYTF. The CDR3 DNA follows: TGTGCCAGCAGTGAAAACCAGGGGGTAGGTGGCTACACCTTC.

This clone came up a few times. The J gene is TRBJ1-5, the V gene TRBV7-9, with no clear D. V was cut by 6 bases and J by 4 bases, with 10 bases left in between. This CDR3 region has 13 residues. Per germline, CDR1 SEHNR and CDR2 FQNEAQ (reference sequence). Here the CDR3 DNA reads TGTGCCAGCAGTCTTGACGGGAATCAGCCCCAGCATTTT. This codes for CASSLDGNQPQHF.

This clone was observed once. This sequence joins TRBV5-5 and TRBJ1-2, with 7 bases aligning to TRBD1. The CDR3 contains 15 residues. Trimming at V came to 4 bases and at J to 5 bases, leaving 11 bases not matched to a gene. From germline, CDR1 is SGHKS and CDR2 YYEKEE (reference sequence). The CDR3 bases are TGTGCCAGCAGCCCCACAGGGGCGAGTGGATATGGCTACACCTTC. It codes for CASSPTGASGYGYTF.

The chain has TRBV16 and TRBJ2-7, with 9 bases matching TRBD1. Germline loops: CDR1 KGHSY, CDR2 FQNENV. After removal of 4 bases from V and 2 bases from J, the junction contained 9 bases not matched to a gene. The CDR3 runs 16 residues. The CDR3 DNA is TGTGCCAGCAGCCGGATGCCGGGACAGGGAACCTACGAGCAGTACTTC. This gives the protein CASSRMPGQGTYEQYF.

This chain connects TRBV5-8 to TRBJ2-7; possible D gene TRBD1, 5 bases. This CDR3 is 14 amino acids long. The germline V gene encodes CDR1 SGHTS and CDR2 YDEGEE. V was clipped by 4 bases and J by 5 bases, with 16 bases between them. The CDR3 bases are TGTGCCAGCAGCCATCCGACAGCCAGAAACGAGCAGTACTTC. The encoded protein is CASSHPTARNEQYF.

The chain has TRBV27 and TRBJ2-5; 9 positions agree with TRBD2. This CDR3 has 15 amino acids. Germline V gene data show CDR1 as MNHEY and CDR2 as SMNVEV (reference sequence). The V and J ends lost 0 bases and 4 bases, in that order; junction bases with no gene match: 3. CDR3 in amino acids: CASSLSAGGRETQYF. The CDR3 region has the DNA TGTGCCAGCAGTTTATCGGCGGGAGGGCGAGAGACCCAGTACTTC.

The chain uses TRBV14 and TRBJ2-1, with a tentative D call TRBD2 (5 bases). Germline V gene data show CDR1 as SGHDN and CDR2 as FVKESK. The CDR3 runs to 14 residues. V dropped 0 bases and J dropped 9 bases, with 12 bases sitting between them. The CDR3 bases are TGTGCCAGCAGCCAAGATCTGGCTGGGAGTGAGCAGTTCTTC. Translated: CASSQDLAGSEQFF.

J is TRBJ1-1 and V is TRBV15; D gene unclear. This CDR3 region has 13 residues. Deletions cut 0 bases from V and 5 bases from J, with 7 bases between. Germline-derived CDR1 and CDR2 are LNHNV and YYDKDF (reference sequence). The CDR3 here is CATSREGRTEAFF. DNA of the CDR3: TGTGCCACCAGCAGAGAGGGGAGGACTGAAGCTTTCTTT.

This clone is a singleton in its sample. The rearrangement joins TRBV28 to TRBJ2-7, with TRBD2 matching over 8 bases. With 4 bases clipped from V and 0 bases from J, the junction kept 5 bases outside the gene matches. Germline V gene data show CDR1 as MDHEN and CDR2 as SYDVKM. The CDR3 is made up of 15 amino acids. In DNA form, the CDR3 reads TGTGCCAGCAGTTCCCCCGGGGGGGGCTCCTACGAGCAGTACTTC. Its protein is CASSSPGGGSYEQYF.

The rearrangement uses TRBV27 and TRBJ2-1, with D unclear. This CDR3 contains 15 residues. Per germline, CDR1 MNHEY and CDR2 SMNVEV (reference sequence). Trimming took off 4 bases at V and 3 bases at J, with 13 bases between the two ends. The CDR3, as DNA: TGTGCCAGCAGTTCAGTAACAATCCGCTACAATGAGCAGTTCTTC. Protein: CASSSVTIRYNEQFF.

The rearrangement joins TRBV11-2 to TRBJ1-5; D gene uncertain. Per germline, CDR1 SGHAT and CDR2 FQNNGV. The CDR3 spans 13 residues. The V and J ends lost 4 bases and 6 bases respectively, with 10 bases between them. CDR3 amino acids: CASSSVRGQPQHF. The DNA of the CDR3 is TGTGCCAGCAGCTCCGTACGGGGTCAGCCCCAGCATTTT.

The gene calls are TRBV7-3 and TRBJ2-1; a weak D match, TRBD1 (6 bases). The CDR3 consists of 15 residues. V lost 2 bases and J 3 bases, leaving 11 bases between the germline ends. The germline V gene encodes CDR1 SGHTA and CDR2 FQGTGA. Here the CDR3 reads CASSLGSGDYNEQFF. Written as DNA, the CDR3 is TGTGCCAGCAGCTTAGGGTCAGGGGACTACAATGAGCAGTTCTTC. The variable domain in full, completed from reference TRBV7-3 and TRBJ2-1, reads GAGVSQTPSNKVTEKGKYVELRCDPISGHTALYWYRQSLGQGPEFLIYFQGTGAADDSGLPNDRFFAVRPEGSVSTLKIQRTERGDSAVYLCASSLGSGDYNEQFFGPGTRLTVL.

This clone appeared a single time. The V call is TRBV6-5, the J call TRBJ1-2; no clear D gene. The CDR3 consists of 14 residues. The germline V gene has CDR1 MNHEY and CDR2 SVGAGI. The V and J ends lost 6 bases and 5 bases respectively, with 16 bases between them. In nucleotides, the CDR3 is TGTGCCAGCAGCCTCGACTCGGGAGGTTATGGCTACACCTTC. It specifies CASSLDSGGYGYTF.

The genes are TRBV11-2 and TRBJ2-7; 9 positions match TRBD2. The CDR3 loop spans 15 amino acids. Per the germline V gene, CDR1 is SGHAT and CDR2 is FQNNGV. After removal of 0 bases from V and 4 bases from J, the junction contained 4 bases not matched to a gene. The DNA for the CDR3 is TGTGCCAGCAGCTTAGAGATTAGCGGGAGTTACGAGCAGTACTTC. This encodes CASSLEISGSYEQYF.

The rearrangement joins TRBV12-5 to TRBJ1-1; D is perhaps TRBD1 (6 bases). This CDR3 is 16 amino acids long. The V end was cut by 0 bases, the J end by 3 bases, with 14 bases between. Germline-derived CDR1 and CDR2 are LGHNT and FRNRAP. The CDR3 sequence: CASGLVYHREYTEAFF. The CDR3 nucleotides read TGTGCTAGTGGTTTGGTATATCACAGGGAGTACACTGAAGCTTTCTTT.

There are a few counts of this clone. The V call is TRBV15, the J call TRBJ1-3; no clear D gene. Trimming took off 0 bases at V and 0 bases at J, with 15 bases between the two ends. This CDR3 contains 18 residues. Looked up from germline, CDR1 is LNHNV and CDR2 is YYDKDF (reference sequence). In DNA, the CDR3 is TGTGCCACCAGCAGAGATGATTCGGGGTACCTCTCTGGAAACACCATATATTTT. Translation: CATSRDDSGYLSGNTIYF. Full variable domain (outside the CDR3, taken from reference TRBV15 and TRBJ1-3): DAMVIQNPRYQVTQFGKPVTLSCSQTLNHNVMYWYQQKSSQAPKLLFHYYDKDFNNEADTPDNFQSRRPNTSFCFLDIRSPGLGDTAMYLCATSRDDSGYLSGNTIYFGEGSWLTVV.

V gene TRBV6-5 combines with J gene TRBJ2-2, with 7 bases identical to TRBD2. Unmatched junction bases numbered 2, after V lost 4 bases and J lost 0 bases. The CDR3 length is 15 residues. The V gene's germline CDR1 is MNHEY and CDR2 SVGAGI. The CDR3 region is CASSWGGPNTGELFF. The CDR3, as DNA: TGTGCCAGCAGTTGGGGGGGTCCGAACACCGGGGAGCTGTTTTTT.

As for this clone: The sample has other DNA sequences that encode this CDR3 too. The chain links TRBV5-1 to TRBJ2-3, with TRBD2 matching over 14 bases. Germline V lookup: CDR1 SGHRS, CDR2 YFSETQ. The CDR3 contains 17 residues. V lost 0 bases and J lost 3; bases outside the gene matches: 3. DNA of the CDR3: TGCGCCAGCAGCTTGGGGACTAGCGGGAGGACGACAGATACGCAGTATTTT. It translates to CASSLGTSGRTTDTQYF.

CDR3 in amino acids: CSGHALSQGETQYF. CDR3 nucleotides: TGCAGCGGCCATGCGTTGAGTCAGGGGGAGACCCAGTACTTC. The rearrangement links TRBV29-1 to TRBJ2-5, with D tentatively TRBD1 (6 bases). V dropped 7 bases and J dropped 5 bases, with 20 bases sitting between them. Germline V lookup: CDR1 SQVTM, CDR2 ANQGSEA. CDR3 length: 14 amino acids.

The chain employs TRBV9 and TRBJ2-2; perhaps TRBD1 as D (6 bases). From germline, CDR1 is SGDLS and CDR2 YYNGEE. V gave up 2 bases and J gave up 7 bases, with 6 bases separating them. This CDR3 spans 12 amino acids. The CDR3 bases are TGTGCCAGCAGCGTGGACAGCGGGGAGCTGTTTTTT. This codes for CASSVDSGELFF. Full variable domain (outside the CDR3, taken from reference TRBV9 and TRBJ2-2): DSGVTQTPKHLITATGQRVTLRCSPRSGDLSVYWYQQSLDQGLQFLIQYYNGEERAKGNILERFSAQQFPDLHSELNLSSLELGDSALYFCASSVDSGELFFGEGSRLTVL.

The CDR3: CASSLAGGPGEQYF. CDR3 bases: TGTGCCAGCAGCTTAGCGGGAGGGCCAGGGGAGCAGTACTTC. The genes are TRBV7-2 and TRBJ2-7; 7 nucleotides line up with TRBD2. Germline CDR1 reads SGHTA; CDR2 reads FQGNSA. The CDR3 sequence is 14 residues long. The trim removed 0 bases at V and 7 bases at J, leaving 6 bases unmatched.